This T cell receptor beta chain was captured in a study of blood T cell repertoires in COVID-19. In the study's own analysis: Scientists estimated how many nucleated cells there were by amplifying reference gene primers. The repertoire was sequenced with immunoSEQ multiplex PCR; TCRdb's copy has only in-frame clones and lacks some. The V and J calls and clone size were taken over from that table, and D and trimming were inferred from the DNA. The profile shows about 190,000 clones, approximately 79% of them singletons. This CDR3 has 15 residues. The germline CDR1 and CDR2 sequences are SGHDN and FVKESK. The ends were cut back, 1 base at V and 2 bases at J, with 11 bases in the middle.

The sequence was collected from a woman in her forties or fifties with acute or convalescent COVID-19. The chain combines TRBV14 with TRBJ2-5, with a weak D call TRBD1 (5 bases). Sequenced input: peripheral blood. CDR3 bases: TGTGCCAGCAGCCAAGGGGCAGGGTGGCAAGAGACCCAGTACTTC. It specifies CASSQGAGWQETQYF.